This TCR beta chain is from a study of T cell changes during pregnancy in multiple sclerosis. The CDR3 runs 13 residues. The junction had 6 bases not matched to a gene; V was cut back by 6 bases and J by 7 bases. CDR1 and CDR2 from the germline V gene are LNHDA and SQIVND (reference sequence). Generated by immunoSEQ multiplex PCR, the TCRdb table keeps only in-frame clones and is missing some. This table has 30,000 to 45,000 clones, around nine tenths appearing once. This clonotype was sampled from a female donor in good health, enrolled as a control in a pregnancy study. The material sequenced was CD4+ T cells from peripheral blood mononuclear cells, taken after pregnancy. This chain uses TRBV19 with TRBJ2-7; the match to TRBD1 covers 10 bases. The CDR3 region has the DNA TGTGCCAGTAGCGACAGGGGGCTTTGTGAGCAGTACTTC. This codes for CASSDRGLCEQYF.